The source of this TCR beta chain is a study of blood T cell repertoires in COVID-19. On the study more broadly: Samples representing acute and convalescent COVID-19 were sourced from the United States, Italy and Spain. PBMCs, B-cell-depleted T cells, or T cells were the source of the cDNA or gDNA that made up the material.

Generated by immunoSEQ multiplex PCR, the TCRdb table keeps only in-frame clones and is missing some. This sample has over 100,000 clones, with about 83% found just once. The V gene's germline CDR1 is SGHAT and CDR2 FQNNGV. Germline trimming cut 5 bases from V and 0 bases from J; bases unmatched to any gene: 1. This CDR3 comprises 14 residues. The V gene is TRBV11-2, the J gene TRBJ1-3; 7 nucleotides align to TRBD1. Sample: peripheral blood. This clonotype was obtained from a man aged 35 to 55 with active or convalescent COVID-19. Here the CDR3 DNA reads TGTGCCAGCAGCCAGGGGGTCTCTGGAAACACCATATATTTT. Amino acids: CASSQGVSGNTIYF.